This T cell receptor beta chain was sequenced in a study of sequential checkpoint blockade in melanoma. Study-wide context: First-line arms were nivolumab then ipilimumab, or the reverse, randomized 1:1. Both treatment sequences were followed by maintenance nivolumab.

This CDR3 has 12 amino acids. V dropped 2 bases and J dropped 8 bases, with 10 bases sitting between them. Germline V gene lookup returns CDR1 SGDLS and CDR2 YYNGEE. Treatment specified: randomized to nivolumab then ipilimumab (arm A) or the reverse (arm B). Sorted cells were live CD3+CD8+, lacking CD19 and CD56, from PBMCs. Here immunoSEQ multiplex PCR was the method, and the copy in TCRdb shows in-frame clones only, minus some. The sample includes under 20,000 clones, more than 55% of them seen just once. V gene TRBV9 combines with J gene TRBJ1-1; D is perhaps TRBD1 (5 bases). The clonotype comes from a human donor with melanoma. This sample comprised CD8+ T cells sorted from blood (inferred from file names), obtained from a patient given nivolumab and ipilimumab in sequence. The CDR3 DNA is TGTGCCAGCAGCGTGGGGGGAAGGGAAGCTTTCTTT. This sequence encodes CASSVGGREAFF.